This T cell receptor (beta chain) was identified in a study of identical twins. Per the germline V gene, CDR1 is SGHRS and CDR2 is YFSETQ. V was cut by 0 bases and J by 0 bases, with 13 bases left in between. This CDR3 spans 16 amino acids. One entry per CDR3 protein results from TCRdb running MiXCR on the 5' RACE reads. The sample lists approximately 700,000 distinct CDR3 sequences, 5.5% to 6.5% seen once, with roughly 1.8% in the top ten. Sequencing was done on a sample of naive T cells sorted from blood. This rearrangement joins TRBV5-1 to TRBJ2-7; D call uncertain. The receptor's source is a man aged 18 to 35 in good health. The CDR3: CASSLAVGRSSYEQYF. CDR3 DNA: TGCGCCAGCAGCTTGGCCGTCGGGCGAAGCTCCTACGAGCAGTACTTC.